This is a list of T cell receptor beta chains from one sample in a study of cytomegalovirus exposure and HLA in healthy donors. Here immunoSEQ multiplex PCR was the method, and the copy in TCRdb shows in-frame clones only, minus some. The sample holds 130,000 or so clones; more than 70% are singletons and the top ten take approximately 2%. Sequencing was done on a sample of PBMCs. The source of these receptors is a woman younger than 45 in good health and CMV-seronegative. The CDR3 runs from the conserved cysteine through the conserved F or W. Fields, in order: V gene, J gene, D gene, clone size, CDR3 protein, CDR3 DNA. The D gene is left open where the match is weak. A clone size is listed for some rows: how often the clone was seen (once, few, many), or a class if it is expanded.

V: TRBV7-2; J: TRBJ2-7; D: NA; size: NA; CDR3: CASSPGGFSYEQYF; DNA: TGTGCCAGCAGCCCAGGAGGCTTCTCCTACGAGCAGTACTTC
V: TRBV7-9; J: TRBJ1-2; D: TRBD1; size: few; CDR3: CASSPPQGVYGYTF; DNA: TGTGCCAGCAGCCCCCCGCAGGGGGTGTATGGCTACACCTTC
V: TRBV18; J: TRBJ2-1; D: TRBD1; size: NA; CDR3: CASSSTGGADNEQFF; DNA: TGTGCCAGCTCATCGACAGGGGGCGCCGACAATGAGCAGTTCTTC
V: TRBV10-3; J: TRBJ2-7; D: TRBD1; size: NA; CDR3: CATLAVGTGSTSYEQYF; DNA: TGTGCCACCTTGGCGGTCGGGACAGGGTCTACATCCTACGAGCAGTACTTC
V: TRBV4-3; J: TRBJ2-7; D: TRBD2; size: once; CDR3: CASSLGTTSYEQYF; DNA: TGCGCCAGCAGCCTCGGGACTACCTCCTACGAGCAGTACTTC
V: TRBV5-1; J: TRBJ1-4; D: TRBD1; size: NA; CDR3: CASSLEGQGNEKLFF; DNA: TGCGCCAGCAGCTTGGAGGGACAGGGGAATGAAAAACTGTTTTTT
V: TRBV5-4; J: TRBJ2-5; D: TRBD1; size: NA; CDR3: CASSSTRQGDWKETQYF; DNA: TGTGCCAGCAGCTCCACCCGACAGGGGGATTGGAAAGAGACCCAGTACTTC
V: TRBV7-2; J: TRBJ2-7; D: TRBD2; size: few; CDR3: CASSLGSGGREQYF; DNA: TGTGCCAGCAGCTTAGGTAGCGGGGGCCGCGAGCAGTACTTC
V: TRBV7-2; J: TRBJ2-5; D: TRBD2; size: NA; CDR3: CASSQGTSGGGLTQYF; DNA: TGTGCCAGCAGCCAGGGGACTAGCGGGGGGGGATTGACCCAGTACTTC
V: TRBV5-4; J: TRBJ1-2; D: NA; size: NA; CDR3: CASSLEASGNYGYTF; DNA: TGTGCCAGCAGCTTGGAGGCTTCAGGGAACTATGGCTACACCTTC
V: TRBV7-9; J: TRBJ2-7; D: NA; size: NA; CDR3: CASSLSPTVSYEQYF; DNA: TGTGCCAGCAGCTTATCCCCCACGGTCTCCTACGAGCAGTACTTC
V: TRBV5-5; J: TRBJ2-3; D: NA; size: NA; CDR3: CASSLDRVSGNTQYF; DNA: TGTGCCAGCAGCTTGGATCGGGTCTCGGGAAATACGCAGTATTTT
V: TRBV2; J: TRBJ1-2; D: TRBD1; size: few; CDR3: CASSRSPGGSGYTF; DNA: TGTGCCAGCAGCCGCTCCCCAGGGGGCAGTGGCTACACCTTC
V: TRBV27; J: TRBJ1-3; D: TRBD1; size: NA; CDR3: CASSFRGQTGNTIYF; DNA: TGTGCCAGCAGTTTCAGGGGGCAAACTGGAAACACCATATATTTT
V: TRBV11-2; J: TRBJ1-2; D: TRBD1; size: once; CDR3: CASSLGGQVYSYYGYTF; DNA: TGTGCCAGCAGCTTGGGGGGACAGGTCTACTCTTACTATGGCTACACCTTC
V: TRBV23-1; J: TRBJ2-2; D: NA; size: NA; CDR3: CASSQHRDKDTGELFF; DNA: TGCGCCAGCAGTCAACATAGGGACAAAGACACCGGGGAGCTGTTTTTT
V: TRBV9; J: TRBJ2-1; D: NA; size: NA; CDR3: CASSVVGGGAYNEQFF; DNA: TGTGCCAGCAGCGTAGTTGGAGGGGGGGCCTACAATGAGCAGTTCTTC
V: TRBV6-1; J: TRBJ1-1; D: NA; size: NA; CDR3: CASKGGHENTEAFF; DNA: TGTGCCAGCAAGGGAGGGCACGAGAACACTGAAGCTTTCTTT
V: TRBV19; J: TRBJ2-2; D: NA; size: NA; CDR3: CASRGGGADTGELFF; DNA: TGTGCCAGTAGAGGAGGAGGGGCCGACACCGGGGAGCTGTTTTTT
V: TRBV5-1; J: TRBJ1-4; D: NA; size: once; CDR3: CASSRSGATNEKLFF; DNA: TGCGCCAGCAGCAGATCAGGGGCCACTAATGAAAAACTGTTTTTT
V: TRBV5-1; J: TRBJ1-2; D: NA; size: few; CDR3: CASSSATGKASGYTF; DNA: TGCGCCAGCAGCTCGGCGACAGGCAAAGCGAGTGGCTACACCTTC
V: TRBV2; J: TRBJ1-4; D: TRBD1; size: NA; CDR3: CASRQNRGGNEKLFF; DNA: TGTGCCAGCAGGCAGAACAGGGGCGGTAATGAAAAACTGTTTTTT
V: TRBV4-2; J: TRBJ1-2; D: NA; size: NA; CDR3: CASSPYTPNYGYTF; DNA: TGTGCCAGCAGTCCCTATACCCCCAACTATGGCTACACCTTC
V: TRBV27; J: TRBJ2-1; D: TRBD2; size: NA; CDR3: CASSFPGLAANEQFF; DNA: TGTGCCAGCAGTTTTCCCGGACTAGCGGCCAATGAGCAGTTCTTC
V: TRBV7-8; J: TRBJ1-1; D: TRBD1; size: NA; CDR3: CASTWAGGDTEAFF; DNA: TGTGCCAGCACCTGGGCAGGGGGTGACACTGAAGCTTTCTTT
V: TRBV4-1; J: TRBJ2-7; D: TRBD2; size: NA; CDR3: CASSASYTGLAGALRDEQYF; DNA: TGCGCCAGCAGCGCCAGTTACACGGGACTAGCGGGGGCCCTAAGGGACGAGCAGTACTTC
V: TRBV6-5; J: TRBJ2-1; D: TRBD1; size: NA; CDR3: CASSPQGMGEQFF; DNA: TGTGCCAGCAGCCCACAGGGGATGGGTGAGCAGTTCTTC
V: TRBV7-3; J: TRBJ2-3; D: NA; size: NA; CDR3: CASTTPGTDTQYF; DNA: TGTGCCAGCACCACCCCAGGGACAGATACGCAGTATTTT
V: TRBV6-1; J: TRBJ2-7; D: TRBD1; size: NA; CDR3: CASSEGTGGREQYF; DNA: TGTGCCAGCAGTGAGGGGACAGGGGGTAGGGAGCAGTACTTC
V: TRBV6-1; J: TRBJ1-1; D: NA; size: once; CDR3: CASSVIMNTEAFF; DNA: TGTGCCAGCAGTGTCATCATGAACACTGAAGCTTTCTTT
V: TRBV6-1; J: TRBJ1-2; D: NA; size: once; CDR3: CASSEYAGIDGYTF; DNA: TGTGCCAGCAGTGAATATGCGGGTATAGATGGCTACACCTTC